The text below deals with one TCR beta chain. Germline V CDR1 and CDR2: MDHEN, SYDVKM. The V segment lost 6 bases and the J segment 3 bases; nucleotides outside the gene matches: 5. This CDR3 is built from 14 residues. This sample is drawn from a study of blood T cell repertoires in COVID-19. For the study at large: Spain, Italy and the United States supplied samples that represented acute and convalescent COVID-19. Sample material is recorded as cDNA or gDNA derived from T cells, B-cell-depleted T cells, or PBMCs.

Methods used by the authors: The assay estimated nucleated cells by amplifying reference gene primers. Clones were read by immunoSEQ multiplex PCR, and TCRdb kept only the in-frame ones, dropping some. The V and J calls and the clone size are those of that table, but D and trimming were determined from the DNA. The sample contains under 350,000 clones, over 75% of which appear only once. The sample consisted of peripheral blood. The chain carries TRBV28 and TRBJ1-3; the match to TRBD1 covers 7 bases. The TCR originated in a human donor in a cohort sampled during active COVID-19. CDR3: CASRNQGGGNTIYF. In nucleotides, the CDR3 is TGTGCCAGCAGAAACCAGGGGGGTGGAAACACCATATATTTT. Together with reference TRBV28 and TRBJ1-3, the CDR3 gives the full variable domain: DVKVTQSSRYLVKRTGEKVFLECVQDMDHENMFWYRQDPGLGLRLIYFSYDVKMKEKGDIPEGYSVSREKKERFSLILESASTNQTSMYLCASRNQGGGNTIYFGEGSWLTVV.